This entry lists 5 T cell receptor beta chains sequenced from one sample in a study of spatial heterogeneity in lung cancer. Via MiXCR, TCRdb re-called the 5' RACE reads, giving one row per CDR3 protein. The sample consists of approximately 10,000 distinct CDR3 sequences, 3% to 4.5% of them appearing once. Time point described: blood taken at disease recurrence. TCRs were sequenced from unsorted whole RNA of tumor, nontumor lung or PBMC. Sequences were derived from PBMCs, sampled at recurrence. These receptor sequences come from a female donor with early-stage non-small cell lung cancer.

A note on this clonotype: The size of this beta chain means little, since it is a stray read in a library made for alpha chains. The CDR3 loop is CASSLGQGETQYF. CDR3 DNA: TGCGCCAGCAGCTTGGGACAGGGAGAGACCCAGTACTTC. The chain recombines TRBV5-1 with TRBJ2-5; 7 bases map to TRBD1. J gave up 4 bases and V 0 bases, and 0 bases lay outside the gene matches. The CDR3 consists of 13 residues. Germline V CDR1 and CDR2: SGHRS, YFSETQ.

This clonotype is labeled as medium-sized. Little can be read into the size of this beta chain, an off-target read in a library designed for alpha chains. This sequence joins TRBV21-1 and TRBJ2-2; TRBD1 was called by the table and not checked on the DNA. TRBV21-1 constitutes a pseudogene. The CDR3 has 17 residues. The CDR3 is CASSIGHRGRVTGELFF. CDR3 nucleotide sequence: TGTGCCAGCAGCATCGGCCACAGGGGGAGGGTCACCGGGGAGCTGTTTTTT.

This clonotype showed up many times. For a library built for alpha chains, this beta chain is a stray read; little rests on its size. The rearrangement links TRBV7-2 to TRBJ2-1; 7 bases are a match to TRBD2. CDR1 is SGHTA, CDR2 FQGNSA, per germline. The CDR3 covers 15 residues. Unmatched junction bases numbered 3, after V lost 0 bases and J lost 4 bases. CDR3 nucleotide sequence: TGTGCCAGCAGCTTAGCGGGGGGGAGGTACAATGAGCAGTTCTTC. Translating it yields CASSLAGGRYNEQFF.

The sample holds many counts of this clonotype. The library was designed around alpha chains, so this beta chain is a stray read whose abundance carries little weight. The chain is built from TRBV29-1 and TRBJ1-5; maybe TRBD1 (6 bases). The ends were cut back, 6 bases at V and 5 bases at J, with 14 bases in the middle. Germline V gene sequence: CDR1 SQVTM, CDR2 ANQGSEA. The CDR3 has 13 residues. CDR3 loop: CSVAPQGDQPQHF. The CDR3, as DNA: TGCAGCGTGGCACCACAGGGCGATCAGCCCCAGCATTTT.

This clonotype was seen ten or more times. This beta chain is an unintended read in a library built for alpha chains; its size means little. This sequence joins TRBV10-3 and TRBJ2-2, with 10 bases lining up with TRBD2. The CDR3 runs to 15 residues. CDR1 is ENHRY and CDR2 is SYGVKD in the germline V gene. J gave up 3 bases and V 10 bases, and 8 bases lay outside the gene matches. As DNA, the CDR3 is TGTGCCACAGACCCGGGACTAGCGTACACCGGGGAGCTGTTTTTT. Its protein is CATDPGLAYTGELFF.